This TCR beta chain was identified during a study of T cells in Graves' hyperthyroidism and ophthalmopathy. Using RNA transcripts as the source, TCR beta CDR3 regions were amplified. The study used the HTBI primer set for a first-round RT-PCR of the TCR CDR3. TCRdb independently ran MiXCR on the multiplex PCR reads; one entry per CDR3 protein. The sample holds about 250,000 distinct CDR3 sequences, over 20% seen once. V was trimmed by 2 bases and J by 4 bases, leaving 11 bases between them. This CDR3 has 13 amino acids. Per germline, CDR1 SQVTM and CDR2 ANQGSEA. The sequencing input was blood. The TCR sequence derives from a man aged 25-45 years with Graves' ophthalmopathy. The V call is TRBV29-1, the J call TRBJ1-2; no definite D call. The CDR3 loop reads CSVEQPDGYGYTF. CDR3 nucleotide sequence: TGCAGCGTTGAACAGCCGGACGGCTATGGCTACACCTTC.